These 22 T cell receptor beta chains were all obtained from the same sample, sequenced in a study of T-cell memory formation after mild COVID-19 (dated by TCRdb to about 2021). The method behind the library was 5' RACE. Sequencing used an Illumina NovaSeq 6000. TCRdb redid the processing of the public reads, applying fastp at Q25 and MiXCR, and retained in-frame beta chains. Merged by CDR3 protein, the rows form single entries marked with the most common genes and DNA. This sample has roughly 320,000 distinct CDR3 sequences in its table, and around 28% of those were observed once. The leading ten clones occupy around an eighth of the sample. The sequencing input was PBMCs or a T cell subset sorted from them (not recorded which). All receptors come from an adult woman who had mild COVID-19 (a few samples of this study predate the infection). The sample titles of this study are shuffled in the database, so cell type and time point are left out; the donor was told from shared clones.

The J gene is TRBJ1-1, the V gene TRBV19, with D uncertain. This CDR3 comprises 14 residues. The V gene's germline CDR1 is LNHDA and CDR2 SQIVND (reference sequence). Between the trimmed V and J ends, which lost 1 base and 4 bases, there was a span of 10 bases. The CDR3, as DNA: TGTGCCAGTAGTATAGGAGGCAGCACCACTGAAGCTTTCTTT. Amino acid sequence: CASSIGGSTTEAFF.

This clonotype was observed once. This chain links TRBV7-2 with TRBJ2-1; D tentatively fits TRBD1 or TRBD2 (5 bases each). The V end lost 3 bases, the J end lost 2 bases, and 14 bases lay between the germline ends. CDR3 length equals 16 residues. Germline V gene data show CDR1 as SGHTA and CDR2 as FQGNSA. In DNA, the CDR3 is TGTGCCAGCAGCTTTGGGACCTACAAAGCCTACAATGAGCAGTTCTTC. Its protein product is CASSFGTYKAYNEQFF.

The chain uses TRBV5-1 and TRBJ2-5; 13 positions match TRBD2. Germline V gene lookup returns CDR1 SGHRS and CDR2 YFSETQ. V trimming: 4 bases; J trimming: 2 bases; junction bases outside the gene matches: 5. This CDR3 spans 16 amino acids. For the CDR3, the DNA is TGCGCCAGCAGCCCCACGGGACTAGCGGGACAAGAGACCCAGTACTTC. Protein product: CASSPTGLAGQETQYF.

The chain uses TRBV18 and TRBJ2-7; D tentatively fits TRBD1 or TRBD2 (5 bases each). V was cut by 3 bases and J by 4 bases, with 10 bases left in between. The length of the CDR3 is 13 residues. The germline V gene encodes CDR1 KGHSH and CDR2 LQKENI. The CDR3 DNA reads TGTGCCAGCTCACCCGGGACGGATTACGAGCAGTACTTC. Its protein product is CASSPGTDYEQYF. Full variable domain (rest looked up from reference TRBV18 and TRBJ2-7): NAGVMQNPRHLVRRRGQEARLRCSPMKGHSHVYWYRQLPEEGLKFMVYLQKENIIDESGMPKERFSAEFPKEGPSILRIQQVVRGDSAAYFCASSPGTDYEQYFGPGTRLTVT.

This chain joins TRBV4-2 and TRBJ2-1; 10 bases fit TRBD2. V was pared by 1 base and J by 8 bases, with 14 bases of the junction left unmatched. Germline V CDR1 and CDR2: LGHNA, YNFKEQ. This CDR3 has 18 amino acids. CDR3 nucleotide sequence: TGTGCCAGCAGCCAAGGGTTCGCGGGCCTAGCGGGAGTTGATGAGCAGTTCTTC. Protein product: CASSQGFAGLAGVDEQFF.

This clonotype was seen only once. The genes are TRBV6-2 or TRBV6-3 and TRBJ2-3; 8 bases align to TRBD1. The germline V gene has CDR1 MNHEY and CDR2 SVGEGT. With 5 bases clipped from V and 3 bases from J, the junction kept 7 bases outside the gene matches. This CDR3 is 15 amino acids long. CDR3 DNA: TGTGCCAGCAGTAACCGACAGGGGTTGACAGATACGCAGTATTTT. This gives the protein CASSNRQGLTDTQYF.

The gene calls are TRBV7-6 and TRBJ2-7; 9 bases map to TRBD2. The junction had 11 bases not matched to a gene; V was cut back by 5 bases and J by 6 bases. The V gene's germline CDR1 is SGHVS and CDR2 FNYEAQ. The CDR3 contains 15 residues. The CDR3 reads CASSPWASGAGEQYF. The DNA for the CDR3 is TGTGCCAGCAGCCCGTGGGCTAGCGGGGCGGGCGAGCAGTACTTC.

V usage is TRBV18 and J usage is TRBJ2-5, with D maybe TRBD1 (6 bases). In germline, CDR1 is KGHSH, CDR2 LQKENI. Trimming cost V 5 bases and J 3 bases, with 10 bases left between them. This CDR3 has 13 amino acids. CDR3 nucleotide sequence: TGTGCCAGCTCATTCGGACAGAAAGAGACCCAGTACTTC. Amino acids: CASSFGQKETQYF.

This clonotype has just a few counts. CDR3 nucleotides: TGTGCCAGCAGTCTAACTACCTTAGGGGATACGCAGTATTTT. Protein sequence: CASSLTTLGDTQYF. The chain recombines TRBV7-3 with TRBJ2-3; no clear D gene. The germline CDR1 and CDR2 sequences are SGHTA and FQGTGA. The length of the CDR3 is 14 residues. Trimming removed 6 bases from V and 6 bases from J, with 16 bases in between.

The CDR3 spells CSATWSEAFF. CDR3 nucleotide sequence: TGCAGTGCTACGTGGTCTGAAGCTTTCTTT. J is TRBJ1-1 and V is TRBV20-1; no reliable D call. Germline CDR1 and CDR2: DFQATT and SNEGSKA (reference sequence). V lost 4 bases and J 6 bases, leaving 6 bases between the germline ends. This CDR3 contains 10 residues.

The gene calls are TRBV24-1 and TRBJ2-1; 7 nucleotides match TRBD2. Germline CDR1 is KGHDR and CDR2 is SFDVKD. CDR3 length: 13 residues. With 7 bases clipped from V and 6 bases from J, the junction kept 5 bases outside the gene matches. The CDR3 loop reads CATRAGGGNEQFF. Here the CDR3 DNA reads TGTGCCACCAGGGCAGGCGGGGGCAATGAGCAGTTCTTC.

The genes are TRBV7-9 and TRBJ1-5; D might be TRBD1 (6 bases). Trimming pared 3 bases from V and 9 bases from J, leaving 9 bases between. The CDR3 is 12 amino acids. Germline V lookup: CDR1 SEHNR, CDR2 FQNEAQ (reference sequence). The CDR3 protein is CASSLGARPQHF. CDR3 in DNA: TGTGCCAGCAGCTTGGGGGCCAGGCCCCAGCATTTT. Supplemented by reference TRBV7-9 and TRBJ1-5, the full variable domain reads DTGVSQNPRHKITKRGQNVTFRCDPISEHNRLYWYRQTLGQGPEFLTYFQNEAQLEKSRLLSDRFSAERPKGSFSTLEIQRTEQGDSAMYLCASSLGARPQHFGDGTRLSIL.

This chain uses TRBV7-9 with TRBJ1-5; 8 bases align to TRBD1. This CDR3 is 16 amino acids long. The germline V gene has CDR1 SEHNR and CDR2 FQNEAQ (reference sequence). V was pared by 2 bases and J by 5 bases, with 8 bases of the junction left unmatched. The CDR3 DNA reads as TGTGCCAGCAGCTTATGGGTCGGACAGGGCCATCAGCCCCAGCATTTT. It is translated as CASSLWVGQGHQPQHF.

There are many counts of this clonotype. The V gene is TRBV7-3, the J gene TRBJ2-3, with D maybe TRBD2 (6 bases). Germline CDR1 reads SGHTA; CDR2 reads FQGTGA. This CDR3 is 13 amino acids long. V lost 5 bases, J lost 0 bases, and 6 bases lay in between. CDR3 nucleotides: TGTGCCAGCAGCGCGGGGAGCACAGATACGCAGTATTTT. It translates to CASSAGSTDTQYF.

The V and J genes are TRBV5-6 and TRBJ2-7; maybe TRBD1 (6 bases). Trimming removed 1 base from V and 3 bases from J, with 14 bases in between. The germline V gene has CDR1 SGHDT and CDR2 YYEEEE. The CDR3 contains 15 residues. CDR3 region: CASSLRPQGFYEQYF. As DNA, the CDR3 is TGTGCCAGCAGCTTGCGTCCCCAGGGGTTCTACGAGCAGTACTTC.

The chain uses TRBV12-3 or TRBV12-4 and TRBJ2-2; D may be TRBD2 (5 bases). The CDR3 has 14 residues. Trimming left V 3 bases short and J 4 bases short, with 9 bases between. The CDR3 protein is CASSFKRGTGELFF. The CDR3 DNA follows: TGTGCCAGCAGTTTCAAACGGGGCACCGGGGAGCTGTTTTTT.

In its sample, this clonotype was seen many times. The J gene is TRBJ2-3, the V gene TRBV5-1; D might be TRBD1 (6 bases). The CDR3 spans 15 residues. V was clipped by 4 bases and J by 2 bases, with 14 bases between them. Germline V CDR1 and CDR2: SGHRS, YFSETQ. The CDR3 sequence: CASSVTGWNTDTQYF. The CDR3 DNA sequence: TGCGCCAGCAGCGTCACAGGGTGGAACACAGATACGCAGTATTTT.

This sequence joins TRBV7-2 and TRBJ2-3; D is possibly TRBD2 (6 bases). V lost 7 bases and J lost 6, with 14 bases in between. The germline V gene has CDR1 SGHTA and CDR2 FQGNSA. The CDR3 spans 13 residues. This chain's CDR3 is CASKWGGADTQYF. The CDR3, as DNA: TGTGCCAGCAAATGGGGAGGAGCGGATACGCAGTATTTT. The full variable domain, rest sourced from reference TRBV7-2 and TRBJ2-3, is GAGVSQSPSNKVTEKGKDVELRCDPISGHTALYWYRQSLGQGLEFLIYFQGNSAPDKSGLPSDRFSAERTGGSVSTLTIQRTQQEDSAVYLCASKWGGADTQYFGPGTRLTVL.

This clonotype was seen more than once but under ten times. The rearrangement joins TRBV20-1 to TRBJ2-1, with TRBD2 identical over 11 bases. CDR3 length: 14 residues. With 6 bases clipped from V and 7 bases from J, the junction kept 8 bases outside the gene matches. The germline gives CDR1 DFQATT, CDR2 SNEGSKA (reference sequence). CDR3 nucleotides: TGCAGTGCCCAGGTCAGGACTAGCGGGAATGAGCAGTTCTTC. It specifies CSAQVRTSGNEQFF.

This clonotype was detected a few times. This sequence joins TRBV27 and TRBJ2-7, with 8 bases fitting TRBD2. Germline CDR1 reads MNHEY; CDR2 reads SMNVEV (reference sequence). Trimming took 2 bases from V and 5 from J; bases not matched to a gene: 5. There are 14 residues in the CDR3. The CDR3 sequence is CASSLGTRWDEQYF. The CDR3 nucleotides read TGTGCCAGCAGTTTAGGGACTAGGTGGGACGAGCAGTACTTC.

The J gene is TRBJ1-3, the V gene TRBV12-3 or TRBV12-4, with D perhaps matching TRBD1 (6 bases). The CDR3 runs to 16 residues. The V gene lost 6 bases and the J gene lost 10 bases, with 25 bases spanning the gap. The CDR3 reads CASRSRGRGSGLTIYF. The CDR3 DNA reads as TGTGCCAGCAGGAGCCGAGGGAGGGGGTCCGGCTTGACCATATATTTT.

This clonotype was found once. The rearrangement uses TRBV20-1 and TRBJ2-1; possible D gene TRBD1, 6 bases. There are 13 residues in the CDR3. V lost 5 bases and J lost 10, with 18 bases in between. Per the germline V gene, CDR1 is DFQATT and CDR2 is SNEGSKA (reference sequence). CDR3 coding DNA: TGCAGTGCTGCTAATACAGGGCTTGGGGAGCAGTTCTTC. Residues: CSAANTGLGEQFF.